These 8 T cell receptor beta chains came from one sample sequenced in a study of control samples from healthy donors and cancer patients. Clones were read by immunoSEQ multiplex PCR, and TCRdb kept only the in-frame ones, dropping some. The sample consists of fewer than 85,000 clones, 75% to 95% of them appearing once. The specimen sequenced was blood. The origin of the receptors is a man aged 30 to 39 in good health.

The rearrangement joins TRBV30 to TRBJ2-7, with 7 bases matching TRBD2. Germline CDR1 reads GTSNPN; CDR2 reads SVGIG (reference sequence). The CDR3 has 15 residues. V dropped 1 base and J dropped 0; count of bases not matched to a gene: 6. Here the CDR3 reads CAWSGGGGASYEQYF. CDR3 nucleotide sequence: TGTGCCTGGAGTGGAGGCGGGGGTGCCTCCTACGAGCAGTACTTC.

The chain employs TRBV28 and TRBJ1-5; perhaps TRBD1 as D (5 bases). The CDR3 has 14 residues. CDR1 is MDHEN, CDR2 SYDVKM, per germline. Deletions cut 2 bases from V and 5 bases from J, with 10 bases between. The CDR3 DNA follows: TGTGCCAGCAGTTTAAACAGGAGGGATCAGCCCCAGCATTTT. This sequence encodes CASSLNRRDQPQHF.

The chain employs TRBV5-8 and TRBJ2-7, with no clear D. V was pared by 2 bases and J by 9 bases, with 9 bases between. There are 11 residues in the CDR3. Germline CDR1 and CDR2: SGHTS and YDEGEE. The CDR3 DNA reads as TGTGCCAGCAGCTTTCAAGCGAGGCAGTACTTC. Translating it yields CASSFQARQYF. The full variable domain, completed using reference TRBV5-8 and TRBJ2-7, is EAGVTQSPTHLIKTRGQQATLRCSPISGHTSVYWYQQALGLGLQFLLWYDEGEERNRGNFPPRFSGRQFPNYSSELNVNALELEDSALYLCASSFQARQYFGPGTRLTVT.

The V and J genes are TRBV2 and TRBJ2-2, with TRBD2 matching over 10 bases. Germline-derived CDR1 and CDR2 are SNHLY and FYNNEI. CDR3 length: 15 amino acids. J gave up 6 bases and V 4 bases, and 5 bases lay outside the gene matches. The CDR3 region has the DNA TGTGCCAGCAGTGGTCCTAGCGGGGGCCCCGGGGAGCTGTTTTTT. This codes for CASSGPSGGPGELFF.

In its sample, this clone was seen once. The chain combines TRBV7-9 with TRBJ1-1; tentative D call: TRBD1 (5 bases). Germline assignment: CDR1 SEHNR and CDR2 FQNEAQ (reference sequence). The CDR3 loop spans 14 amino acids. Trimming shortened V by 3 bases and J by 1 base, and 9 bases separated the two germline ends. CDR3 coding DNA: TGTGCCAGCAGCTTCCCGGGACGGAACACTGAAGCTTTCTTT. Its translation is CASSFPGRNTEAFF. Looking up the rest from reference TRBV7-9 and TRBJ1-1 gives the full variable domain: DTGVSQNPRHKITKRGQNVTFRCDPISEHNRLYWYRQTLGQGPEFLTYFQNEAQLEKSRLLSDRFSAERPKGSFSTLEIQRTEQGDSAMYLCASSFPGRNTEAFFGQGTRLTVV.

The gene calls are TRBV6-6 and TRBJ1-6; 7 nucleotides line up with TRBD1. Looked up from germline, CDR1 is MNHNY and CDR2 is SVGAGI (reference sequence). With V trimmed by 10 bases and J by 0 bases, 6 bases remained unmatched. The CDR3 loop spans 15 amino acids. The CDR3 region is CATTGQTSYNSPLHF. CDR3 DNA sequence: TGTGCCACGACAGGGCAAACCTCCTATAATTCACCCCTCCACTTT.

This rearrangement joins TRBV19 to TRBJ1-2; 7 bases match TRBD1. The CDR3 extends over 13 amino acids. Trimming at V came to 4 bases and at J to 6 bases, leaving 5 bases not matched to a gene. Germline loops: CDR1 LNHDA, CDR2 SQIVND (reference sequence). The CDR3 reads CASSRQGRDGYTF. The CDR3 DNA follows: TGTGCCAGTAGTAGACAGGGACGGGATGGCTACACCTTC.

V gene TRBV7-9 combines with J gene TRBJ2-3; 10 nucleotides agree with TRBD2. Germline values: CDR1 SEHNR, CDR2 FQNEAQ (reference sequence). The CDR3 spans 16 residues. V lost 3 bases, J lost 5 bases, and 8 bases stayed unmatched. Here the CDR3 reads CASSFRVLAGEDTQYF. CDR3 bases: TGTGCCAGCAGCTTTAGAGTGCTAGCGGGAGAAGATACGCAGTATTTT. The whole variable domain, filled in from reference TRBV7-9 and TRBJ2-3, reads DTGVSQNPRHKITKRGQNVTFRCDPISEHNRLYWYRQTLGQGPEFLTYFQNEAQLEKSRLLSDRFSAERPKGSFSTLEIQRTEQGDSAMYLCASSFRVLAGEDTQYFGPGTRLTVL.